This T cell receptor beta chain appears in the sequencing data of a study of blood T cell repertoires in COVID-19. Some clones are missing from TCRdb's copy, which holds only in-frame ones; the method was immunoSEQ multiplex PCR. The data hold roughly 200,000 clones, with about nine tenths observed a single time. Deletions cut 11 bases from V and 8 bases from J, with 24 bases between. Per germline, CDR1 SNHLY and CDR2 FYNNEI. The CDR3 runs to 14 residues. The specimen was peripheral blood. This receptor was obtained from a man in his forties with acute or convalescent COVID-19. This chain links TRBV2 with TRBJ1-1; TRBD1 might be the D (5 bases). The CDR3 region is CAGALTTVGGEAFF. In DNA, the CDR3 is TGTGCCGGAGCCCTGACGACGGTTGGGGGGGAAGCTTTCTTT.